This T cell receptor beta chain emerged from a study of blood T cell repertoires in COVID-19. Study details: Sites in the United States, Italy and Spain provided acute and convalescent COVID-19 samples. The analysed material was cDNA or gDNA that came from T cells, B-cell-depleted T cells, or PBMCs.

The J segment lost 6 bases and the V segment lost 5 bases, leaving 6 bases of the junction unmatched. The V gene's germline CDR1 is LNHDA and CDR2 SQIVND (reference sequence). The CDR3 length is 14 residues. Original handling: For nucleated cells, counts were estimated from reference gene primer amplification. The assay was immunoSEQ multiplex PCR, and TCRdb's table has in-frame clones only and misses some. Clone size and the V and J calls come from that table; the DNA yielded D and trimming. Of a few hundred thousand clones in the sample, around 90% were seen once. The sample taken for sequencing was peripheral blood. The origin of this receptor is a man in his fifties with active or convalescent COVID-19. This chain uses TRBV19 with TRBJ2-2, with TRBD2 matching over 7 bases. In nucleotides, the CDR3 is TGTGCCAGTAGTGGGGGGGGAGCGGCCGGGGAGCTGTTTTTT. Protein product: CASSGGGAAGELFF.